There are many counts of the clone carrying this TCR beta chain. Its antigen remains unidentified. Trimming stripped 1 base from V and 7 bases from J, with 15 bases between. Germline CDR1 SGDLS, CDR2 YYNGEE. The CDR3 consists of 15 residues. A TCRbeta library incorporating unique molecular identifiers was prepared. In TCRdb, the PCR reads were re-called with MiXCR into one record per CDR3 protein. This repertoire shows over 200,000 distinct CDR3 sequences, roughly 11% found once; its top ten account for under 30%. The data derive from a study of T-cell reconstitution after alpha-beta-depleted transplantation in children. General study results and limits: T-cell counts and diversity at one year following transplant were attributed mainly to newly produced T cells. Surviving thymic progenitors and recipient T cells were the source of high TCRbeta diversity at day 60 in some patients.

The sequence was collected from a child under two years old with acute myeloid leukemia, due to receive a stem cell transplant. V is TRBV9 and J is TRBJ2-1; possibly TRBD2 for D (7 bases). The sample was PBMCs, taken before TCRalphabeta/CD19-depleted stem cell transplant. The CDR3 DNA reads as TGTGCCAGCAGCGTAAACTCGGGGGGCGGTAATGAGCAGTTCTTC. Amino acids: CASSVNSGGGNEQFF.